The 20 T cell receptor beta chains below come from one sample, sequenced in a study of shared clonotypes between healthy human individuals. Method: immunoSEQ multiplex PCR; TCRdb's copy keeps in-frame clones and lacks some. This table has some 470,000 clones, 76% appearing once. The source material was PBMCs. Receptors originate from a middle-aged woman in good health. Some clones in this sample may be carry-over from other donors' samples.

Only a few counts were recorded for this clone. V usage is TRBV30 and J usage is TRBJ1-1; 7 positions match TRBD1. Germline V lookup: CDR1 GTSNPN, CDR2 SVGIG (reference sequence). After removal of 6 bases from V and 4 bases from J, the junction contained 5 bases not matched to a gene. This CDR3 contains 12 residues. The CDR3 reads CACRQGFTEAFF. CDR3 nucleotides: TGTGCCTGCCGACAGGGTTTCACTGAAGCTTTCTTT.

This clone was counted between two and nine times. Within the sample, other DNA sequences also encode this same CDR3. This chain joins TRBV29-1 and TRBJ2-1; 11 bases are shared with TRBD1. The CDR3 contains 14 residues. Trimming at V came to 3 bases and at J to 4 bases, leaving 2 bases not matched to a gene. Germline assignment: CDR1 SQVTM and CDR2 ANQGSEA. The DNA of the CDR3 is TGCAGCGTTGAGGGGACAGGGGGTTACAATGAGCAGTTCTTC. Its translation: CSVEGTGGYNEQFF.

CDR3 bases: TGCAGTGCGGAAGCCAGACTCAATGAGCAGTTCTTC. Protein sequence: CSAEARLNEQFF. The J gene is TRBJ2-1, the V gene TRBV29-1; D uncertain. Germline CDR1 and CDR2: SQVTM and ANQGSEA. This CDR3 region has 12 residues.

The chain links TRBV7-9 to TRBJ2-5, with 7 positions matching TRBD1. CDR3 length equals 15 residues. The germline V gene encodes CDR1 SEHNR and CDR2 FQNEAQ (reference sequence). V shed 5 bases, J shed 1 base, and the junction held 7 bases outside the gene matches. CDR3 coding DNA: TGTGCCAGCAGCCGTCGGACAGGAAGCCAAGAGACCCAGTACTTC. The encoded protein is CASSRRTGSQETQYF.

This chain links TRBV7-3 with TRBJ2-1, with a possible D match to TRBD2 (6 bases). The V and J ends lost 2 bases and 9 bases respectively, with 14 bases between them. Germline CDR1 SGHTA, CDR2 FQGTGA. The CDR3 length is 14 residues. The CDR3 reads CASSLERVRGEQFF. The CDR3, as DNA: TGTGCCAGCAGCTTAGAGCGGGTTAGGGGTGAGCAGTTCTTC.

This clone is a singleton in its sample. The V and J genes are TRBV6-6 and TRBJ2-1; 10 positions agree with TRBD1. The CDR3 length is 14 residues. With V trimmed by 6 bases and J by 9 bases, 8 bases remained unmatched. CDR1 is MNHNY, CDR2 SVGAGI, per germline (reference sequence). This CDR3 reads CASRGPGQGLEQFF. CDR3 sequence (DNA): TGTGCCAGCAGAGGGCCGGGACAGGGGCTTGAGCAGTTCTTC.

The CDR3 region has the DNA TGTGCCAGCCCCCCCCTAGCGGGAGGGCCGTCTGGCACCGGGGAGCTGTTTTTT. This encodes CASPPLAGGPSGTGELFF. This chain uses TRBV27 with TRBJ2-2; 12 bases align to TRBD2. J gave up 4 bases and V 8 bases, and 14 bases lay outside the gene matches. Germline values: CDR1 MNHEY, CDR2 SMNVEV (reference sequence). The CDR3 is 18 amino acids.

To note about this clone: An end of the junction does not agree with germline; a read error may underlie this. This chain connects TRBV29-1 to TRBJ1-1, with 9 bases fitting TRBD1. Germline V CDR1 and CDR2: SQVTM, ANQGSEA. There are 12 residues in the CDR3. The CDR3 nucleotides are TGCAGCGTTTCCGGACAGGGGCCTGAGGCTTTCTTT. Protein: CSVSGQGPEAFF. The entire variable domain, with the rest obtained from reference TRBV29-1 and TRBJ1-1, is as follows: SAVISQKPSRDICQRGTSLTIQCQVDSQVTMMFWYRQQPGQSLTLIATANQGSEATYESGFVIDKFPISRPNLTFSTLTVSNMSPEDSSIYLCSVSGQGPEAFFGQGTRLTVV.

The chain has TRBV27 and TRBJ1-1; D is ambiguous. The CDR3 runs to 13 residues. Trimming removed 2 bases at V and 2 bases at J, with 6 bases between. Germline CDR1 is MNHEY and CDR2 is SMNVEV (reference sequence). CDR3 sequence reads: CASSLLRNTEAFF. The CDR3 nucleotides read TGTGCCAGCAGTTTACTAAGAAACACTGAAGCTTTCTTT.

To note about this clone: This sequence may be a read error, since a much larger clone differs from it by one base. Different DNA sequences within this sample yield the same CDR3. The gene calls are TRBV7-9 and TRBJ1-3; a possible D gene is TRBD1 (5 bases). Germline V gene data show CDR1 as SEHNR and CDR2 as FQNEAQ (reference sequence). The CDR3 runs 17 residues. Trimming took 1 base from V and 1 from J, leaving 14 bases between them. The CDR3 reads CASSLGQGRGSGNTIYF. In DNA, the CDR3 is TGTGCCAGCAGCTTAGGTCAGGGACGCGGTTCTGGAAACACCATATATTTT.

The rearrangement joins TRBV5-8 to TRBJ2-2; D may be TRBD2 (5 bases). The CDR3 is 14 residues long. Germline V gene sequence: CDR1 SGHTS, CDR2 YDEGEE. V lost 5 bases, J lost 0 bases, and 8 bases lay in between. As DNA, the CDR3 is TGTGCCAGCAGGTGGAGGACGAACACCGGGGAGCTGTTTTTT. Protein sequence: CASRWRTNTGELFF.

This clone was counted once. This chain joins TRBV4-2 and TRBJ2-5; TRBD2 matches at 8 bases. V dropped 4 bases and J dropped 4; count of bases not matched to a gene: 14. Germline V gene lookup returns CDR1 LGHNA and CDR2 YNFKEQ. This CDR3 is built from 17 residues. The CDR3 is CASSPKLVAGFGETQYF. The CDR3 bases are TGTGCCAGCAGCCCGAAGTTGGTAGCGGGATTCGGAGAGACCCAGTACTTC.

This clone is a singleton in its sample. The chain has TRBV30 and TRBJ1-6, with no clear D. V gave up 0 bases and J gave up 5 bases, with 11 bases separating them. Germline assignment: CDR1 GTSNPN and CDR2 SVGIG (reference sequence). The CDR3 covers 15 residues. DNA of the CDR3: TGTGCCTGGAGTGTACTGGGAATTGATAATTCACCCCTCCACTTT. This codes for CAWSVLGIDNSPLHF.

This chain joins TRBV27 and TRBJ2-7; the D call may be TRBD1 or TRBD2 (5 bases each). Trimming took 5 bases from V and 9 from J, leaving 20 bases between them. Germline CDR1 is MNHEY and CDR2 is SMNVEV (reference sequence). This CDR3 contains 14 residues. The CDR3 spells CASSPPPRVSGQYF. CDR3 nucleotides: TGTGCCAGCAGTCCCCCCCCCAGGGTCAGCGGGCAGTACTTC.

The chain is built from TRBV4-1 and TRBJ2-1; 12 bases line up with TRBD2. Per germline, CDR1 MGHRA and CDR2 YSYEKL. V dropped 1 base and J dropped 8; count of bases not matched to a gene: 9. This CDR3 is 17 amino acids long. The CDR3 here is CASSQGGLAGRLDEQFF. CDR3 sequence (DNA): TGCGCCAGCAGCCAAGGGGGACTAGCGGGCCGCCTGGATGAGCAGTTCTTC.

The chain has TRBV19 and TRBJ2-7; TRBD1 matches at 9 bases. The CDR3 extends over 13 amino acids. Trimming at V came to 7 bases and at J to 6 bases, leaving 7 bases not matched to a gene. CDR1 and CDR2 from the germline V gene are LNHDA and SQIVND (reference sequence). The CDR3, as DNA: TGTGCCAGTAAGGAACAGGGGGCTCTCGAGCAGTACTTC. Its protein is CASKEQGALEQYF.

The V call is TRBV7-9, the J call TRBJ1-1; D unclear. Germline CDR1 SEHNR, CDR2 FQNEAQ (reference sequence). Trimming cost V 7 bases and J 6 bases, with 12 bases left between them. This CDR3 region has 12 residues. The CDR3 loop reads CASTARLAEAFF. In DNA form, the CDR3 reads TGTGCCAGCACCGCCCGTTTGGCTGAAGCTTTCTTT. Full variable domain (rest looked up from reference TRBV7-9 and TRBJ1-1): DTGVSQNPRHKITKRGQNVTFRCDPISEHNRLYWYRQTLGQGPEFLTYFQNEAQLEKSRLLSDRFSAERPKGSFSTLEIQRTEQGDSAMYLCASTARLAEAFFGQGTRLTVV.

Comment on this clone: This likely stems from a read error, as it lies one base from a far larger clone. The V call is TRBV7-8, the J call TRBJ1-4, with D uncertain. The germline V gene encodes CDR1 SGHVS and CDR2 FQNEAQ. This CDR3 spans 16 amino acids. The CDR3 sequence: CASSPERAGRIERLFF. The CDR3 bases are TGTGCCAGCAGCCCCGAGAGAGCGGGGAGGATTGAAAGACTGTTTTTT.

In DNA, the CDR3 is TGTGCCATCAGTGATCCACCGCGGGCAGGGTCATACGAGCAGTACTTC. Its translation is CAISDPPRAGSYEQYF. The J gene is TRBJ2-7, the V gene TRBV10-3; TRBD1 or TRBD2 may be the D gene (5 bases each). Germline CDR1 reads ENHRY; CDR2 reads SYGVKD. V lost 3 bases to trimming and J lost 4 bases, with 19 bases between them. The CDR3 has 16 amino acids.

This clone turned up a few times. V and J are TRBV14 and TRBJ1-2; a possible D gene is TRBD1 (6 bases). The germline V gene has CDR1 SGHDN and CDR2 FVKESK. Between the trimmed V and J ends, which lost 6 bases and 5 bases, there was a span of 13 bases. The CDR3 runs to 13 residues. This CDR3 reads CASSAGTHYGYTF. CDR3 sequence (DNA): TGTGCCAGCAGTGCCGGGACACATTATGGCTACACCTTC.